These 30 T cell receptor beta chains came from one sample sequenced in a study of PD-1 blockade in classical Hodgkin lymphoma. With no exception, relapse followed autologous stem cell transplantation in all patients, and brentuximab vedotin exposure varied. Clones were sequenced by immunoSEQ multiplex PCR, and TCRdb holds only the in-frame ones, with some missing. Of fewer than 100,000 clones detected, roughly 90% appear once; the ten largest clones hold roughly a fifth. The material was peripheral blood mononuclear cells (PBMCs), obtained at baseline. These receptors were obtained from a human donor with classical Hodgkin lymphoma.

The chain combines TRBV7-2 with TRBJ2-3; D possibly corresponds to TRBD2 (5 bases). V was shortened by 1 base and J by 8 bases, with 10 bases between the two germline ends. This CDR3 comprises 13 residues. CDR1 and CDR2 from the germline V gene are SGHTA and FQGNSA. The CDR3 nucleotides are TGTGCCAGCAGCTTAGTGGTTCGGGGTACGCAGTATTTT. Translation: CASSLVVRGTQYF.

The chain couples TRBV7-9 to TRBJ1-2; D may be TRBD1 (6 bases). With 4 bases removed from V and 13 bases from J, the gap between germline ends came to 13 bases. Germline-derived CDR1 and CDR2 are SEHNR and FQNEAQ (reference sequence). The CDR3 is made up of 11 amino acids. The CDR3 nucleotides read TGTGCCAGCAGCTCCGGGACATCGGCCACCTTC. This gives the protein CASSSGTSATF.

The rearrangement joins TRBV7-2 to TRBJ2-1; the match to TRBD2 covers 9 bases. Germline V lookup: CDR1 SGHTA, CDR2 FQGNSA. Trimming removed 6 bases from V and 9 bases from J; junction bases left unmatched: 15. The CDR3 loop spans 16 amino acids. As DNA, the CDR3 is TGTGCCAGCAGGTTACGTCTAGCGGGAAGAGGTAGTGAGCAGTTCTTC. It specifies CASRLRLAGRGSEQFF.

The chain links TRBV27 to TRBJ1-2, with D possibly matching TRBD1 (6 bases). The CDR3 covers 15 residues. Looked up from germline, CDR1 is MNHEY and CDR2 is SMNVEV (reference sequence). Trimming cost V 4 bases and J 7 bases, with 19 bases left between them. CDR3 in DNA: TGTGCCAGCAGTTCTAAAATGCGCAGGGGCTCTGGCTACACCTTC. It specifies CASSSKMRRGSGYTF.

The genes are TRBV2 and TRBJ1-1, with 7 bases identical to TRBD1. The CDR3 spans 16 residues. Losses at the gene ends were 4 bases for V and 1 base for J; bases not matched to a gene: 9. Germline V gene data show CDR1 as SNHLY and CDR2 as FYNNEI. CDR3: CASSVRTGTENTEAFF. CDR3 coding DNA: TGTGCCAGCAGTGTAAGAACCGGGACAGAGAACACTGAAGCTTTCTTT. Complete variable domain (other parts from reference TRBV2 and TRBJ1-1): EPEVTQTPSHQVTQMGQEVILRCVPISNHLYFYWYRQILGQKVEFLVSFYNNEISEKSEIFDDQFSVERPDGSNFTLKIRSTKLEDSAMYFCASSVRTGTENTEAFFGQGTRLTVV.

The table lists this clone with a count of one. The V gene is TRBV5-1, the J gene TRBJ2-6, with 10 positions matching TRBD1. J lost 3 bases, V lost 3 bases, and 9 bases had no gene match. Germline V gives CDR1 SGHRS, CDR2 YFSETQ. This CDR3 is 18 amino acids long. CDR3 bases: TGCGCCAGCAGCTGGCGTCCCGGGACAGGGGATGGGGCCAACGTCCTGACTTTC. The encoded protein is CASSWRPGTGDGANVLTF.

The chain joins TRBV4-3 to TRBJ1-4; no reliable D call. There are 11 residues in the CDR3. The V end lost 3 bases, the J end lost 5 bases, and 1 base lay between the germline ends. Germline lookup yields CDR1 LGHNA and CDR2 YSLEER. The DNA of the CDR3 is TGCGCCAGCAGCCAGAATGAAAAACTGTTTTTT. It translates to CASSQNEKLFF.

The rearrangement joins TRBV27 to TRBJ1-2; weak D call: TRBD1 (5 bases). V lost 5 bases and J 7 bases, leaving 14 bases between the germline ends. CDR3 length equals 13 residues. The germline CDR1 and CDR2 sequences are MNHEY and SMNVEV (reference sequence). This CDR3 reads CASSLQGVRGYTF. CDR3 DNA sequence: TGTGCCAGCAGTCTACAAGGGGTTCGTGGCTACACCTTC.

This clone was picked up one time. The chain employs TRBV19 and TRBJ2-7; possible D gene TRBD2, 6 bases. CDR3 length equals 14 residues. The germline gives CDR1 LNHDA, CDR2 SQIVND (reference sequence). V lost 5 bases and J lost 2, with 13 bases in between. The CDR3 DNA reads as TGTGCCAGTAGTCCGGGACTGAACACCTACGAGCAGTACTTC. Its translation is CASSPGLNTYEQYF.

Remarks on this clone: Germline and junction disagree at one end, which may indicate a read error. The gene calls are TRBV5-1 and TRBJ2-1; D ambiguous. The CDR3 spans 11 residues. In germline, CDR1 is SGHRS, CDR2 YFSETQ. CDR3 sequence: CASSRSNQQFF. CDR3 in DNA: TGCGCCAGTTCTAGAAGCAATCAGCAGTTCTTC. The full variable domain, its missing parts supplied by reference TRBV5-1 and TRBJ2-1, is KAGVTQTPRYLIKTRGQQVTLSCSPISGHRSVSWYQQTPGQGLQFLFEYFSETQRNKGNFPGRFSGRQFSNSRSEMNVSTLELGDSALYLCASSRSNQQFFGPGTRLTVL.

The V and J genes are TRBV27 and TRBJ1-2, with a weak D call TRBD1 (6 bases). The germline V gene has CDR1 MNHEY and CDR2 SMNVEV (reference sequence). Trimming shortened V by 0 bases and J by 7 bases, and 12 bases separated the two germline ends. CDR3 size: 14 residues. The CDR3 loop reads CASSLSGGSGGYTF. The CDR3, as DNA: TGTGCCAGCAGTTTATCGGGGGGCAGCGGTGGCTACACCTTC.

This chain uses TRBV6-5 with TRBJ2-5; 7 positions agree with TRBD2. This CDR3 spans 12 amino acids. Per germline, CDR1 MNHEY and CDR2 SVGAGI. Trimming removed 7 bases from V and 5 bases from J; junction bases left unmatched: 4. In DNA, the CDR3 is TGTGCCAGCACCATCGGGGGGGAGACCCAGTACTTC. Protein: CASTIGGETQYF.

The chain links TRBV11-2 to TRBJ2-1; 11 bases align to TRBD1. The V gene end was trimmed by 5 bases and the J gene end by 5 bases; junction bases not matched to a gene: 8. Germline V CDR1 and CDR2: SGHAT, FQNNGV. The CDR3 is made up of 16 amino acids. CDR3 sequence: CASSRTGGLGHNEQFF. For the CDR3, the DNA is TGTGCCAGCAGCCGGACAGGGGGCCTAGGGCACAATGAGCAGTTCTTC. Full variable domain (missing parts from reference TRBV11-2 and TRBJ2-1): EAGVAQSPRYKIIEKRQSVAFWCNPISGHATLYWYQQILGQGPKLLIQFQNNGVVDDSQLPKDRFSAERLKGVDSTLKIQPAKLEDSAVYLCASSRTGGLGHNEQFFGPGTRLTVL.

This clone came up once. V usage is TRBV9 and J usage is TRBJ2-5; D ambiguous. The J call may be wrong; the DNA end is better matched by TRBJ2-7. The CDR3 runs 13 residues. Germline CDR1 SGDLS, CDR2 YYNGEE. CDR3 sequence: CASSVAWMAEQYF. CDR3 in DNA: TGTGCCAGCAGCGTAGCCTGGATGGCCGAGCAGTACTTC.

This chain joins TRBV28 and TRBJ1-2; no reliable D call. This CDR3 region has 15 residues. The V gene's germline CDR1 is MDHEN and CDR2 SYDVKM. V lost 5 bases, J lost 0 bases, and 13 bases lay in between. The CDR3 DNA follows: TGTGCCAGCAGTCCATCACTGACAACTAACTATGGCTACACCTTC. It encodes CASSPSLTTNYGYTF.

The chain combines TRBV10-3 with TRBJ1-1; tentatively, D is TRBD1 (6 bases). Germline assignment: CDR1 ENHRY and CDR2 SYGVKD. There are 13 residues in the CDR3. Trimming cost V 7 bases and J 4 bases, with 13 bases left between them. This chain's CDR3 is CAINRQESTEAFF. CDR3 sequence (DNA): TGTGCCATCAACAGACAGGAGAGCACTGAAGCTTTCTTT.

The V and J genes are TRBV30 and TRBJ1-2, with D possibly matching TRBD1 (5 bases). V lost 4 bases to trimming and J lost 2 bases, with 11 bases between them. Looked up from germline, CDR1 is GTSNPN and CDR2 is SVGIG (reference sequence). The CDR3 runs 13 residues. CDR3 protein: CAWTRRTNYGYTF. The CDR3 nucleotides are TGTGCCTGGACTCGGCGGACAAACTATGGCTACACCTTC.

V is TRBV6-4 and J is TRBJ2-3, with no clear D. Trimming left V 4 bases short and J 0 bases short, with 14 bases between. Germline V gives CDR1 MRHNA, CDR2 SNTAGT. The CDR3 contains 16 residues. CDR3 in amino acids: CASSVNTDSSTDTQYF. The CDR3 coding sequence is TGTGCCAGCAGTGTCAACACAGACTCTAGCACAGATACGCAGTATTTT.

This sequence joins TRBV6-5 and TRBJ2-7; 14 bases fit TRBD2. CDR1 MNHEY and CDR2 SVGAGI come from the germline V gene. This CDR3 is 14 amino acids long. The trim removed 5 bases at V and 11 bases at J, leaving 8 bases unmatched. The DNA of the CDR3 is TGTGCCAGCAGTAAGGGACTAGCGGGAGACCGGAAGTACTTC. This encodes CASSKGLAGDRKYF.

CDR3 in amino acids: CATEGVVGYGYTF. The DNA of the CDR3 is TGTGCCACCGAGGGGGTCGTAGGCTATGGCTACACCTTC. The rearrangement uses TRBV10-3 and TRBJ1-2; weak D call: TRBD1 (6 bases). CDR3 size: 13 residues. Trimming left V 10 bases short and J 4 bases short, with 16 bases between. Germline lookup yields CDR1 ENHRY and CDR2 SYGVKD.

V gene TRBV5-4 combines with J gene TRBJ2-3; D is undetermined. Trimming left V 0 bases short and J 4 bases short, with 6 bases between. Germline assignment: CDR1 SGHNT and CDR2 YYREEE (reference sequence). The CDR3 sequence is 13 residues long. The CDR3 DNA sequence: TGTGCCAGCAGCTTGGGGGATGCAGATACGCAGTATTTT. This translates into CASSLGDADTQYF.

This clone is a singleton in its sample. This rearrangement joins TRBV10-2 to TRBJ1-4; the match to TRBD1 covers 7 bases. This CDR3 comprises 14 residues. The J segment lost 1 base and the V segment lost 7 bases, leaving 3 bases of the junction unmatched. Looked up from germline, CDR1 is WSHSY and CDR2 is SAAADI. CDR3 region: CASKGTVTNEKLFF. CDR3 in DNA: TGCGCCAGCAAAGGGACAGTAACTAATGAAAAACTGTTTTTT.

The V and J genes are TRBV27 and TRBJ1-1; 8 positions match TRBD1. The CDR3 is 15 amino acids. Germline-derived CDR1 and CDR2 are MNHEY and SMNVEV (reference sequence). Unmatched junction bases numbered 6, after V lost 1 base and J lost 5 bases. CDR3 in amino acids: CASSLWARGRTEAFF. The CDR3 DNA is TGTGCCAGCAGTTTATGGGCCAGGGGGCGGACTGAAGCTTTCTTT.

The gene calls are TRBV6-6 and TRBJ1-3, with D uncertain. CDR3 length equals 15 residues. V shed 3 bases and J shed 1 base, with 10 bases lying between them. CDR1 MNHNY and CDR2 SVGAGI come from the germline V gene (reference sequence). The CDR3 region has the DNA TGTGCCAGCAGTTATAGGGCGGGATCTGGAAACACCATATATTTT. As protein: CASSYRAGSGNTIYF.

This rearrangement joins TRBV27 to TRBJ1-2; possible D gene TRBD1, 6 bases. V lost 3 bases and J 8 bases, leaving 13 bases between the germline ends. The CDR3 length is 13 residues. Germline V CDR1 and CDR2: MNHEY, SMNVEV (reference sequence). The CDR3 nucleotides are TGTGCCAGCAGTTTCCAGGCCCAGGGGGGCTACACCTTC. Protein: CASSFQAQGGYTF.

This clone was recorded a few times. The CDR3 spells CAWSYRLRYGYTF. The CDR3 region has the DNA TGTGCCTGGAGTTACAGGTTGCGGTATGGCTACACCTTC. The chain links TRBV30 to TRBJ1-2, with D perhaps matching TRBD1 (5 bases). The CDR3 loop spans 13 amino acids. V dropped 2 bases and J dropped 5 bases, with 12 bases sitting between them. The V gene's germline CDR1 is GTSNPN and CDR2 SVGIG (reference sequence).

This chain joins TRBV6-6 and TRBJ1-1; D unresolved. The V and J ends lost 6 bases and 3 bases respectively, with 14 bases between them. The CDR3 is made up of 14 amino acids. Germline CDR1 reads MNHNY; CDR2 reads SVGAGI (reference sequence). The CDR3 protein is CASRDAAGYTEAFF. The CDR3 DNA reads TGTGCCAGCAGAGACGCGGCTGGGTACACTGAAGCTTTCTTT.

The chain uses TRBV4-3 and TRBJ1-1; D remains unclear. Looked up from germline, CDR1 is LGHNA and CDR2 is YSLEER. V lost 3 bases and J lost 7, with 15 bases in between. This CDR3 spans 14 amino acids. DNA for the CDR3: TGCGCCAGCAGCCAGCGCCAGTTCGACGATGAAGCTTTCTTT. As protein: CASSQRQFDDEAFF.

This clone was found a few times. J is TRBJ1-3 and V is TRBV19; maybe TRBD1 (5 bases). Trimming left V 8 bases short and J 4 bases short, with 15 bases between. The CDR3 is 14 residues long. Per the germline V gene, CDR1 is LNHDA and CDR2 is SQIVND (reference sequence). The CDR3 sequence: CASFQGGKGNTIYF. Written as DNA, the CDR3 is TGTGCCAGTTTCCAGGGAGGTAAAGGAAACACCATATATTTT.

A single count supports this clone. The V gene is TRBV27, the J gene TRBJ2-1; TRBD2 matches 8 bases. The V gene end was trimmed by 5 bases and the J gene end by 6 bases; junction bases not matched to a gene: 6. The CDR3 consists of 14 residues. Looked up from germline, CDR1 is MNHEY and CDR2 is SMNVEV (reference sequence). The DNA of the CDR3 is TGTGCCAGCAGTGTGATAGCGGGAAGCAATGAGCAGTTCTTC. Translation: CASSVIAGSNEQFF.